This T cell receptor (beta chain) comes out of a study of regulatory and conventional T cells in RAG deficiency. This CDR3 region has 17 residues. The V gene end was trimmed by 9 bases and the J gene end by 3 bases; junction bases not matched to a gene: 8. From germline, CDR1 is LNHDA and CDR2 SQIVND (reference sequence). The assay was immunoSEQ multiplex PCR, and TCRdb's table has in-frame clones only and misses some. The sample consists of about 28,000 clones, around 90% of them appearing once. Genomic DNA came from blood regulatory T cells gated CD4+ CD25-high CD127-low. These records were also assigned to another study, of regulatory T cells. That study reports: The PCR used 52 TRBV and 13 TRBJ primers. Patient repertoires had restricted TRB V-J pairs and skewed V and J usage, most in Tregs.

V is TRBV19 and J is TRBJ2-1, with 16 nucleotides matching TRBD2. The source is a human donor in good health. Sequenced material: Tregs sorted from blood. The CDR3 nucleotides read TGTGCCAGCCCCGGGACTAGCGGGGGGGGGATCTACAATGAGCAGTTCTTC. It specifies CASPGTSGGGIYNEQFF.